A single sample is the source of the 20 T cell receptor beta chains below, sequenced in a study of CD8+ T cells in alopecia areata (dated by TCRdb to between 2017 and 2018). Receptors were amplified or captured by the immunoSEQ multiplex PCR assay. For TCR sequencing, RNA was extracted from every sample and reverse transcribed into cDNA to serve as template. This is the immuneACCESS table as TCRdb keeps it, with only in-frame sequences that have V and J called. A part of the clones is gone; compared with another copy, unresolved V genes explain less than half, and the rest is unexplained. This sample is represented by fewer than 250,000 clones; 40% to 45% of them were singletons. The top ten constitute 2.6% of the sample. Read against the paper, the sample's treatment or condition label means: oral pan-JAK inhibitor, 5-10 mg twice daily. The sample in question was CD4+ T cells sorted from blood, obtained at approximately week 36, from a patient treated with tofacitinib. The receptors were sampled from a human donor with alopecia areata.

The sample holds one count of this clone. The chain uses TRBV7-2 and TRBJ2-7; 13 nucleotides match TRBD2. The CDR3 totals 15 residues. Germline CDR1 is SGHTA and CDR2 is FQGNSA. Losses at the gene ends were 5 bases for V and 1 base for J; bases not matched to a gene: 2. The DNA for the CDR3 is TGTGCCAGCAGCCGACTAGCGGGAGGTTCCTACGAGCAGTACTTC. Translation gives CASSRLAGGSYEQYF.

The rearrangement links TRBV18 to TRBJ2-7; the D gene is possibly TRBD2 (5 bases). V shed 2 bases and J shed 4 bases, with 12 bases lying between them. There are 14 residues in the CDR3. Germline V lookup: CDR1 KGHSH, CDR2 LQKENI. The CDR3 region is CASSPGSSGYEQYF. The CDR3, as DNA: TGTGCCAGCTCACCAGGGAGTTCGGGGTACGAGCAGTACTTC.

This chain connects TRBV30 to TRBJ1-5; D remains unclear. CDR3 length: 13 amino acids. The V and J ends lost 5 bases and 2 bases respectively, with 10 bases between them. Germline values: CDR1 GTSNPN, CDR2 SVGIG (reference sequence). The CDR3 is CAWGDGGNQPQHF. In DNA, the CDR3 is TGTGCCTGGGGGGATGGGGGCAATCAGCCCCAGCATTTT.

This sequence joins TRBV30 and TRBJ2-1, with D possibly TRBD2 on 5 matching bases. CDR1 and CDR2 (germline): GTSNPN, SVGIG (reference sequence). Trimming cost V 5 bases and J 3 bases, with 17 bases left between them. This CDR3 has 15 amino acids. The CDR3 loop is CAWGLKGPRYNEQFF. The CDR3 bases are TGTGCCTGGGGACTGAAGGGCCCTCGCTACAATGAGCAGTTCTTC.

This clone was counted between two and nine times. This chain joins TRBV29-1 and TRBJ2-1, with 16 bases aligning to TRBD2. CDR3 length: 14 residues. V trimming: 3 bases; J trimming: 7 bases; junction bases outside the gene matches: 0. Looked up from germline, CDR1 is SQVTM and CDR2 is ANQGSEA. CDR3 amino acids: CSVEGLAGGNEQFF. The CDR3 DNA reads TGCAGCGTTGAGGGACTAGCGGGAGGGAATGAGCAGTTCTTC.

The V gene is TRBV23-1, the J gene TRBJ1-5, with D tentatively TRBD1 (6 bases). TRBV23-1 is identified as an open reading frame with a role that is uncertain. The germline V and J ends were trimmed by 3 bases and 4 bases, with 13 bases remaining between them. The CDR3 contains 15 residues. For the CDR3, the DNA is TGCGCCAGCAGTCATTCAGCAGGGGCAAATCAGCCCCAGCATTTT. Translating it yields CASSHSAGANQPQHF.

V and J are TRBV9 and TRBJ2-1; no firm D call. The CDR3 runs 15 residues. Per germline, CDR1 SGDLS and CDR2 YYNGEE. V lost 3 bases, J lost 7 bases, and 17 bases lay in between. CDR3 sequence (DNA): TGTGCCAGCAGCGCCCTAGGCTCTTGGAGTAATGAGCAGTTCTTC. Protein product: CASSALGSWSNEQFF.

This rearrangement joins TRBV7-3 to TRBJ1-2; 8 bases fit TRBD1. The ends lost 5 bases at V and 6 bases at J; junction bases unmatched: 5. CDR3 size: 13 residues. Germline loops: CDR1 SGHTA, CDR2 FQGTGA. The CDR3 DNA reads TGTGCCAGCAGCCTCACGACAGGGGATGGCTACACCTTC. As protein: CASSLTTGDGYTF.

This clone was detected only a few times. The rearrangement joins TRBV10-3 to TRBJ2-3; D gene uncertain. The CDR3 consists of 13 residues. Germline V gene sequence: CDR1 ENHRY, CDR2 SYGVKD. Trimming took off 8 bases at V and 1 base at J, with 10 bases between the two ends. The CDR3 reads CAIAGPGTDTQYF. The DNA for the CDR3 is TGTGCCATCGCCGGGCCAGGCACAGATACGCAGTATTTT.

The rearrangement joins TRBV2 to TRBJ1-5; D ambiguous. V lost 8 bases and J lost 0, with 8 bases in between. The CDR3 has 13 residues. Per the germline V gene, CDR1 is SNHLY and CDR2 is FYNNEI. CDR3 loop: CASGRFSNQPQHF. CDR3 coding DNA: TGTGCCAGCGGTAGATTTAGCAATCAGCCCCAGCATTTT.

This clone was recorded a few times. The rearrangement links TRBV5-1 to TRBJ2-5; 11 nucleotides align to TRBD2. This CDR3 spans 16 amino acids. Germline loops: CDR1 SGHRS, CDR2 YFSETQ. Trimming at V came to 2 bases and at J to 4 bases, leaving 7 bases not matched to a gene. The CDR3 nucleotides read TGCGCCAGCAGCTTACCTTTGGGGACTAGCGGAGAGACCCAGTACTTC. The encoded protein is CASSLPLGTSGETQYF.

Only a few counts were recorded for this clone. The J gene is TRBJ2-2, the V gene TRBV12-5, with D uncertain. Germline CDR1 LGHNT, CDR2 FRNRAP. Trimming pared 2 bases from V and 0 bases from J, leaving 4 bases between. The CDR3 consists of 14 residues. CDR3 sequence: CASGLYPNTGELFF. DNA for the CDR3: TGTGCTAGTGGTTTGTATCCGAACACCGGGGAGCTGTTTTTT.

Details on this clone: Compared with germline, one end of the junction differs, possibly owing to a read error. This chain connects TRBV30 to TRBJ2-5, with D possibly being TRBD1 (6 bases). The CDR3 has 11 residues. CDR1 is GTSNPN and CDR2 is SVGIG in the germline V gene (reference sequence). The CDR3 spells CASSGGWAQYF. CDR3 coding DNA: TGTGCCTCGAGTGGGGGCTGGGCCCAGTACTTC.

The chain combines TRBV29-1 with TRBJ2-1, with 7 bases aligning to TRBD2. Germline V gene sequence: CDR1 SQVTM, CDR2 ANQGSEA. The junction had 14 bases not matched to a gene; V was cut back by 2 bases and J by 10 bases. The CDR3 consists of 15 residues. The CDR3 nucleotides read TGCAGCGTTGAAAAGGGAGCGGGGCAACTATCGGAGCAGTTCTTC. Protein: CSVEKGAGQLSEQFF.

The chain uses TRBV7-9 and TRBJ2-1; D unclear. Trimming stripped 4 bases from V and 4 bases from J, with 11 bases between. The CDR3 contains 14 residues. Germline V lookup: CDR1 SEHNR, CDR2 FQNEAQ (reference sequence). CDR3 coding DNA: TGTGCCAGCAGCTCCCTTGGGGATTACAATGAGCAGTTCTTC. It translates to CASSSLGDYNEQFF.

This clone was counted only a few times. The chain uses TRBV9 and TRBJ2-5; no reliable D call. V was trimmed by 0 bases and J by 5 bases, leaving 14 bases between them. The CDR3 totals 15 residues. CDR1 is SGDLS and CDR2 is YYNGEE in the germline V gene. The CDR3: CASSVGGTLKETQYF. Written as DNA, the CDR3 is TGTGCCAGCAGCGTAGGTGGAACGTTGAAGGAGACCCAGTACTTC.

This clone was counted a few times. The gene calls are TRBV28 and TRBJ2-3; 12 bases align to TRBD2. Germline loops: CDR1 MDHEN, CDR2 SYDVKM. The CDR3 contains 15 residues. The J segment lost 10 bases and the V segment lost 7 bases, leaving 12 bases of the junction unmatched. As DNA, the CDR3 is TGTGCCAGCACCTTAGGACTAGCGGGAAGTGGGGCGCAGTATTTT. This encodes CASTLGLAGSGAQYF.

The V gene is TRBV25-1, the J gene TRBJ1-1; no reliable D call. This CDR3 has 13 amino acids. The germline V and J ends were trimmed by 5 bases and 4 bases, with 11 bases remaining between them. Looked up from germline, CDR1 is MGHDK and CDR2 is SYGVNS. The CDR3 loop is CASSKAASTEAFF. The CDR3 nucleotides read TGTGCCAGCAGTAAGGCCGCCTCCACTGAAGCTTTCTTT. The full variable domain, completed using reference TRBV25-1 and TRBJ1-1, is EADIYQTPRYLVIGTGKKITLECSQTMGHDKMYWYQQDPGMELHLIHYSYGVNSTEKGDLSSESTVSRIRTEHFPLTLESARPSHTSQYLCASSKAASTEAFFGQGTRLTVV.

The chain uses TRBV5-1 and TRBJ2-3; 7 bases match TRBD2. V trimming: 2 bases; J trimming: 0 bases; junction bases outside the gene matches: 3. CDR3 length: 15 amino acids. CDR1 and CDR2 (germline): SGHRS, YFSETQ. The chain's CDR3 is CASSLLATSTDTQYF. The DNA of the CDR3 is TGCGCCAGCAGCTTACTAGCGACTAGCACAGATACGCAGTATTTT.

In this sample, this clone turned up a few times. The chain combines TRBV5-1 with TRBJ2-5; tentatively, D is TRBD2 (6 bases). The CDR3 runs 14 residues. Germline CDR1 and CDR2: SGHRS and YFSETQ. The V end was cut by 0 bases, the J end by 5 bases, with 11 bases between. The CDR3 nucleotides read TGCGCCAGCAGCTTGGGGTTAAGCGGGGAGACCCAGTACTTC. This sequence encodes CASSLGLSGETQYF.